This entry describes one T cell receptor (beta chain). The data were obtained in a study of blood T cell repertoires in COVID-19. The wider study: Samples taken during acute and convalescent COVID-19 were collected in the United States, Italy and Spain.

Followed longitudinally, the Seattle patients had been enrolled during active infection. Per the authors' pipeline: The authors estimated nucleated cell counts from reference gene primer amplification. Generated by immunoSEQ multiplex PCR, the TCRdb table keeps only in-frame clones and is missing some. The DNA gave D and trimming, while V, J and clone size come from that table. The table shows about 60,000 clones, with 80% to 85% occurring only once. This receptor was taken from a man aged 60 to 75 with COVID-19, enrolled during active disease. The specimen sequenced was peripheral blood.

The CDR3 here is CASRLGDQPQHF. DNA of the CDR3: TGTGCCAGCAGATTAGGGGATCAGCCCCAGCATTTT. The rearrangement links TRBV6-6 to TRBJ1-5, with D maybe TRBD1 (5 bases). The germline gives CDR1 MNHNY, CDR2 SVGAGI (reference sequence). The CDR3 totals 12 residues. Trimming stripped 6 bases from V and 5 bases from J, with 8 bases between.